These 3 T cell receptor beta chains were sequenced from one sample in a study of technical replicates of blood from a few donors (dated by TCRdb to 2015 to 2018). Libraries were prepared through the immunoSEQ multiplex PCR assay. The immuneACCESS repertoire file appears here via TCRdb, limited to in-frame rearrangements. These files lack a portion of the clones; in checked studies, under half of the deficit traces to unresolved V genes, and the cause of the others is not known. This sample gives roughly 66,000 clones in total; 86% of them show up just once. 4.5% to 6% of the sample goes to the ten largest clones. Sequenced material: PBMCs. The receptors derive from a human donor in good health. Some clones in this sample may be carry-over from other donors' samples.

The chain combines TRBV6-1 with TRBJ1-2; 9 nucleotides align to TRBD1. This CDR3 has 11 residues. Trimming took 10 bases from V and 5 from J; bases not matched to a gene: 2. CDR1 and CDR2 from the germline V gene are MNHNS and SASEGT. CDR3 in amino acids: CATGQGYGYTF. CDR3 bases: TGTGCCACCGGACAGGGGTATGGCTACACCTTC.

The chain combines TRBV6-1 with TRBJ2-3; the match to TRBD2 covers 8 bases. This CDR3 comprises 13 residues. Germline V gene data show CDR1 as MNHNS and CDR2 as SASEGT. The junction had 6 bases not matched to a gene; V was cut back by 7 bases and J by 6 bases. CDR3 nucleotides: TGTGCCAGCACACTAGCGGAGGTGGATACGCAGTATTTT. Translating it yields CASTLAEVDTQYF.

The genes are TRBV19 and TRBJ2-7, with 8 bases lining up with TRBD2. J lost 1 base, V lost 5 bases, and 7 bases had no gene match. CDR3 length: 15 residues. CDR1 and CDR2 (germline): LNHDA, SQIVND (reference sequence). The CDR3 sequence: CASSPQRETSYEQYF. CDR3 in DNA: TGTGCCAGTAGTCCCCAGCGGGAGACTTCCTACGAGCAGTACTTC. Complete variable domain (other parts from reference TRBV19 and TRBJ2-7): DGGITQSPKYLFRKEGQNVTLSCEQNLNHDAMYWYRQDPGQGLRLIYYSQIVNDFQKGDIAEGYSVSREKKESFPLTVTSAQKNPTAFYLCASSPQRETSYEQYFGPGTRLTVT.